Sequencing of this T cell receptor (beta chain) was carried out in a study of cytomegalovirus exposure and HLA in healthy donors. Study findings and constraints: Upon later analysis, HLA-associated TCR beta chains proved more clonally expanded than other, equally common chains. The study recorded around 160 TCR beta chains that were cytomegalovirus-associated. From TCR beta sequences, most subjects' HLA-A and HLA-B alleles were reportedly predicted accurately. By HLA locus, TCR association rates varied in a later analysis, with DRB1 showing the most and HLA-C the fewest.

The PCR ran on 60 Vbeta and 13 Jbeta primers. Profiling relied on immunoSEQ multiplex PCR, and the TCRdb table lists in-frame clones only, not all of them. The data contain 85,000 to 130,000 clones, 60% to 80% of them singletons. Turning to this clone: The antigen is not known.

Germline CDR1 is SGHRS and CDR2 is YFSETQ. CDR3 length equals 16 residues. J was trimmed by 1 base and V by 3 bases; bases with no gene match: 7. The origin of this receptor is a young woman in good health and CMV-seropositive. This chain uses TRBV5-1 with TRBJ2-5; 9 nucleotides match TRBD1. The sample comprised PBMCs. CDR3 in DNA: TGCGCCAGCAGCTGGGGGATACAGGGGGCCCAAGAGACCCAGTACTTC. Translation gives CASSWGIQGAQETQYF.